The clone carrying this T cell receptor (beta chain) came up a few times. Its matching antigen is unknown. As to treatment: oral pan-JAK inhibitor, 5-10 mg twice daily. The record originates from a study of CD8+ T cells in alopecia areata. In the study overall: A regimen of oral tofacitinib, 5 to 10 mg twice daily, was given to treated patients. Findings of the study overall: Scalp clonality, along with expanded CD8+ clones among the top 100, was significantly decreased by tofacitinib.

Extraction and reverse transcription of RNA yielded cDNA as the sequencing template. Clones were sequenced by immunoSEQ multiplex PCR, and TCRdb holds only the in-frame ones, with some missing. The sample records some 200,000 clones, roughly three fifths being singletons. This CDR3 is built from 15 residues. The ends lost 4 bases at V and 3 bases at J; junction bases unmatched: 6. Germline values: CDR1 SGHDT, CDR2 YYEEEE. The clonotype comes from a human donor with alopecia areata. Source: CD4+ T cells sorted from blood, taken at week 4, from a patient treated with tofacitinib. The chain recombines TRBV5-6 with TRBJ2-7; 11 bases line up with TRBD1. The CDR3 region is CASSPRTGGFYEQYF. The CDR3 region has the DNA TGTGCCAGCAGCCCTCGGACAGGGGGCTTCTACGAGCAGTACTTC.